Listed below are T cell receptor beta chains from one sample, sequenced in a study of cytomegalovirus exposure and HLA in healthy donors. Assay used: immunoSEQ multiplex PCR; TCRdb lists only in-frame clones, some missing. The sample contains 72,000 or so clones, approximately 72% of which appear only once. The sample was PBMCs. Receptor source: a woman aged 25 to 39 in good health and CMV-seropositive. Both conserved end residues are part of each CDR3. Each record gives: clone size, V gene, J gene, D gene, CDR3 DNA, CDR3 protein. D genes are given only for firm matches. Some rows mark clone size as missing; the rest say once, few, many or name a class of expanded clone.

clone size: once
V gene: TRBV14
J gene: TRBJ1-1
D gene: -
CDR3 DNA: TGTGCCAGCAGCCAAGCCGACAGGTCGAACACTGAAGCTTTCTTT
CDR3 protein: CASSQADRSNTEAFF

clone size: few
V gene: TRBV10-1
J gene: TRBJ1-1
D gene: TRBD1
CDR3 DNA: TGCGCCAGCAGCCTAGGGGGCGAAGCTTTCTTT
CDR3 protein: CASSLGGEAFF

clone size: -
V gene: TRBV27
J gene: TRBJ2-4
D gene: TRBD2
CDR3 DNA: TGTGCCAGCAGTGATGGGGGGGGGTTAGCCAAAAACATTCAGTACTTC
CDR3 protein: CASSDGGGLAKNIQYF

clone size: -
V gene: TRBV7-9
J gene: TRBJ1-6
D gene: -
CDR3 DNA: TGTGCCAGCAGCCGCCGGGAGCCGGCCCTCCACTTT
CDR3 protein: CASSRREPALHF

clone size: -
V gene: TRBV4-3
J gene: TRBJ2-1
D gene: TRBD2
CDR3 DNA: TGCGCCAGCAGCCCGGGACTAGCGGGAGAAGAGCAGTTCTTC
CDR3 protein: CASSPGLAGEEQFF

clone size: few
V gene: TRBV28
J gene: TRBJ2-5
D gene: -
CDR3 DNA: TGTGCCAGCAGTCCGCCCGGGTTAGGGGGACAAGAGACCCAGTACTTC
CDR3 protein: CASSPPGLGGQETQYF

clone size: -
V gene: TRBV2
J gene: TRBJ2-5
D gene: -
CDR3 DNA: TGTGCCAGCTCTCGAACTCAAGAGACCCAGTACTTC
CDR3 protein: CASSRTQETQYF

clone size: -
V gene: TRBV15
J gene: TRBJ2-1
D gene: -
CDR3 DNA: TGTGCCACCAGCAGAGATAGGGGGAACTACAATGAGCAGTTCTTC
CDR3 protein: CATSRDRGNYNEQFF

clone size: -
V gene: TRBV27
J gene: TRBJ2-6
D gene: TRBD1
CDR3 DNA: TGTGCCAGCAGTCAGGGACAGGGGGCGGCTGGGGCCAACGTCCTGACTTTC
CDR3 protein: CASSQGQGAAGANVLTF

clone size: -
V gene: TRBV28
J gene: TRBJ1-1
D gene: -
CDR3 DNA: TGTGCCAGCAGTGAATCCAGGGGCACTGAAGCTTTCTTT
CDR3 protein: CASSESRGTEAFF

clone size: -
V gene: TRBV4-1
J gene: TRBJ2-1
D gene: TRBD2
CDR3 DNA: TGCGCCAGCAGCCAAGCTGGGAGGGCCAATGAGCAGTTCTTC
CDR3 protein: CASSQAGRANEQFF

clone size: -
V gene: TRBV5-1
J gene: TRBJ2-7
D gene: TRBD1
CDR3 DNA: TGCGCCAGCAGCTTGGGGGACAGACCCTACGAGCAGTACTTC
CDR3 protein: CASSLGDRPYEQYF

clone size: -
V gene: TRBV7-9
J gene: TRBJ1-1
D gene: -
CDR3 DNA: TGTGCCAGCAGGGCAGGGGTTACTGAAGCTTTCTTT
CDR3 protein: CASRAGVTEAFF

clone size: -
V gene: TRBV30
J gene: TRBJ1-2
D gene: TRBD1
CDR3 DNA: TGTGCCTGGAGTGACCCCAGACAGGGGAGAATGTATGGCTACACCTTC
CDR3 protein: CAWSDPRQGRMYGYTF